Below, one TCR beta chain is given with its context. This receptor's antigen is unknown. It has no much larger one-base neighbor in the sample; base qualities were not kept. This sample is part of a study of radiation and T cells in renal cell carcinoma (dated by TCRdb to about 2020). Some background on the complete study: In total, approximately 55 samples, comprising 26 tumors and roughly 27 peripheral blood samples, were subjected to TCR beta sequencing. The last blood draw occurred 4 weeks after radiation, at the same time as nephrectomy. Across all 50 or so samples, 4,016,671 unique CDR3 nucleotide sequences, encoding 2,658,974 unique CDR3 amino acid sequences, were identified.

Looking up the germline V gene (reference sequence) yields CDR1 GTSNPN and CDR2 SVGIG. The CDR3 starts with the cysteine, ends with the phenylalanine, and has 16 residues. The DNA shown is the 48-base CDR3, in frame from base 1. Clipping removes 2 bases from V and 4 bases from J, with 10 as the unmatched junction base count. What the time point label conveys for this sample: blood 4 weeks post-SBRT, at nephrectomy. In light of the paper, this sample's treatment or condition label describes: 15 Gy SBRT to primary tumor, nephrectomy 4 weeks later. The samples were drawn from a clinical trial, where primary renal cell carcinomas were treated with 15 Gy of stereotactic body radiation therapy and then removed by nephrectomy 4 weeks afterward. Serial peripheral blood from radiation-treated patients was sampled at baseline, 2 weeks and 4 weeks after SBRT to track tumor-enriched clonotypes. Renal cell carcinoma with clear cell pathology was present in all patients. Genomic DNA for TCR sequencing was prepared using the QIAamp DNA Blood Mini Kit (Qiagen). The analyses included only samples that passed all quality control checks.

The immunoSEQ kit was used, according to the manufacturer's recommendations, to generate TCR beta libraries from genomic DNA. To prepare libraries, a first multiplex PCR with proprietary primers was run, followed by a second PCR that added unique barcodes, and a bead cleanup was done after each round. A positive control reaction and a negative control reaction, both provided in the kit, were run with every batch of samples. The final libraries underwent checking on an Agilent 4200 TapeStation D1000 ScreenTape, volumetric pooling, and quantification by qPCR. An Illumina NextSeq500 fitted with a MidOutput 150-cycle cartridge performed the sequencing, running 156 Read1 cycles and 15 Index1 cycles with the kit's custom primers. The pooled library was loaded at roughly 1 pM with about 18% PhiX control spiked in. In the paper's pipeline: Vendor-processed data were analyzed in R, and a clonotype was defined as all T cells sharing the same CDR3 nucleotide sequence. For clone abundance analyses, frequencies were normalized to the 10,000 most abundant clones in each sample. Before analysis, public T cell clones were removed, and these numbered fewer than six per sample on average. Tumor-enriched and baseline blood-enriched clonotypes were defined by at least a 32-fold difference in abundance between compartments. A beta-binomial differential abundance model was applied to find clonotypes that expanded or contracted between blood time points. Tumor-blood repertoire similarity was measured with the Baroni-Urbani and Buser coefficient, and group comparisons used two-tailed Wilcoxon tests in R. TCRdb holds this immuneACCESS table with in-frame rearrangements only. Some clones are missing; in checked studies, unresolved V genes explain under half, and the rest has no known cause. D and trimming come from the DNA, and the V and J calls and clone size come from that table. Present in this sample are 130,000 to 150,000 clones, roughly 90% of which were seen just once. The leading ten clones occupy 15% to 20% of the sample.

The research as a whole found: Changes in the blood repertoire were not tracked past 4 weeks after treatment. The single-armed trial design could not address effects of radiation dose or scheduling on the TCR repertoire. Because pretreatment tumor biopsies were not available, the baseline intratumoral presence of clonotypes could not be determined. Top tumor clonotypes rose in blood from baseline to 2 weeks post-radiation, then contracted by 4 weeks, suggesting transient expansion of tumor-resident clones.

This receptor was identified in a woman aged 45-60 years with renal cell carcinoma. The sample was blood, taken from a patient whose treatment included radiotherapy and nephrectomy. The chain was built from TRBV30 and TRBJ1-5, with 8 bases matching TRBD1. The CDR3 reads CAWSLSGQGVNQPQHF. At the DNA level, the sequence is TGTGCCTGGAGTCTTTCCGGACAGGGAGTAAATCAGCCCCAGCATTTT.